Listed below are T cell receptor beta chains from one sample, sequenced in a study of patients and donors after allogeneic stem cell transplantation. TCRdb ran MiXCR on the RT-PCR reads and lists one entry per CDR3 protein. The sample contains some 880,000 distinct CDR3 sequences, over 15% of which appear only once. Sequencing was performed on blood, either unsorted or a sorted T cell fraction (not recorded which). The receptors here all came from a human donor who was either an allogeneic HSCT recipient or a stem cell or donor lymphocyte infusion donor (not recorded which). It is not recorded whose cells these are; they may come from a transplant donor. Both conserved end residues are part of each CDR3. D genes are given only for firm matches. Clone size appears in some rows only: once, few, many, or a class for an expanded clone.

j_call: TRBJ1-5
v_call: TRBV7-2
clone_size: many
d_call: TRBD1
cdr3_length: 15
cdr3_nt: TGTGCCAGCAACTCGGGACAGGTTAGCAATCAGCCCCAGCATTTT
cdr3_aa: CASNSGQVSNQPQHF

j_call: TRBJ2-2
v_call: TRBV10-3
clone_size: -
d_call: TRBD2
cdr3_length: 18
cdr3_nt: TGTGCCATCAGTGATGGACTAGCGGGGGCTAGGAAGACCGGGGAGCTGTTTTTT
cdr3_aa: CAISDGLAGARKTGELFF

j_call: TRBJ2-1
v_call: TRBV7-3
clone_size: -
d_call: -
cdr3_length: 17
cdr3_nt: TGTGCCAGCAGCTTAAGGGCTTGGAACGGGAAGTCGGGGGAGCAGTTCTTC
cdr3_aa: CASSLRAWNGKSGEQFF

j_call: TRBJ1-5
v_call: TRBV3-1
clone_size: few
d_call: -
cdr3_length: 16
cdr3_nt: TGTGCCAGCAGCCTCTCCGGGACCGCAAACAATCAGCCCCAGCATTTT
cdr3_aa: CASSLSGTANNQPQHF

j_call: TRBJ2-7
v_call: TRBV29-1
clone_size: many
d_call: -
cdr3_length: 12
cdr3_nt: TGCAGCGTTGAAGATCCGACCTATGAGCAGTACTTC
cdr3_aa: CSVEDPTYEQYF

j_call: TRBJ2-7
v_call: TRBV19
clone_size: -
d_call: -
cdr3_length: 13
cdr3_nt: TGTGCCAGTAGCGCGGCGGGACTCGACGAGCAGTACTTC
cdr3_aa: CASSAAGLDEQYF

j_call: TRBJ1-1
v_call: TRBV4-2
clone_size: few
d_call: -
cdr3_length: 17
cdr3_nt: TGTGCCAGCAGCCAAGCTGATAAGGGAACCTGGAACACTGAAGCTTTCTTT
cdr3_aa: CASSQADKGTWNTEAFF

j_call: TRBJ2-3
v_call: TRBV24-1
clone_size: few
d_call: -
cdr3_length: 15
cdr3_nt: TGTGCCACCAGTGATTGGGGCGGGACCACAGATACGCAGTATTTT
cdr3_aa: CATSDWGGTTDTQYF

j_call: TRBJ1-4
v_call: TRBV12-3/TRBV12-4
clone_size: -
d_call: -
cdr3_length: 12
cdr3_nt: TGTGCCAGCGCCGGACTTGATGAAAAACTGTTTTTT
cdr3_aa: CASAGLDEKLFF

j_call: TRBJ2-4
v_call: TRBV29-1
clone_size: -
d_call: -
cdr3_length: 14
cdr3_nt: TGCAGCGTTGTGGACATTGGGGGGAAAAACATTCAGTACTTC
cdr3_aa: CSVVDIGGKNIQYF

j_call: TRBJ2-3
v_call: TRBV12-3/TRBV12-4
clone_size: -
d_call: TRBD1
cdr3_length: 15
cdr3_nt: TGTGCCAGCAGTAACAGGGGTTCTAGCACAGATACGCAGTATTTT
cdr3_aa: CASSNRGSSTDTQYF

j_call: TRBJ2-3
v_call: TRBV6-1
clone_size: few
d_call: -
cdr3_length: 13
cdr3_nt: TGTGCCAGCAGGCCCCGAGGGGAGTATACGCAGTATTTT
cdr3_aa: CASRPRGEYTQYF

j_call: TRBJ2-3
v_call: TRBV9
clone_size: -
d_call: TRBD2
cdr3_length: 16
cdr3_nt: TGTGCCAGCAGCGTAGTCAGCGGGGGGGCCGGAGATACGCAGTATTTT
cdr3_aa: CASSVVSGGAGDTQYF

j_call: TRBJ1-2
v_call: TRBV12-3/TRBV12-4
clone_size: many
d_call: -
cdr3_length: 12
cdr3_nt: TGTGCCAGCATCGGCAGTAACTATGGCTACACCTTC
cdr3_aa: CASIGSNYGYTF

j_call: TRBJ1-2
v_call: TRBV7-9
clone_size: few
d_call: -
cdr3_length: 15
cdr3_nt: TGTGCCAGCAGCTTAGTTGGGGGCCAAGGTTATGGCTACACCTTC
cdr3_aa: CASSLVGGQGYGYTF

j_call: TRBJ2-3
v_call: TRBV27
clone_size: few
d_call: TRBD2
cdr3_length: 14
cdr3_nt: TGTGCCAGCAGTTTAGTCACTAGCGGAGATACGCAGTATTTT
cdr3_aa: CASSLVTSGDTQYF

j_call: TRBJ1-1
v_call: TRBV2
clone_size: few
d_call: -
cdr3_length: 18
cdr3_nt: TGTGCCAGCAGTGAACTTGGGGGGGGGTCAGGGAAGAACACTGAAGCTTTCTTT
cdr3_aa: CASSELGGGSGKNTEAFF

j_call: TRBJ2-7
v_call: TRBV20-1
clone_size: -
d_call: TRBD1
cdr3_length: 13
cdr3_nt: TGCAGTGCTAGAAATCAGGGGGCGGGGGAGCAGTACTTC
cdr3_aa: CSARNQGAGEQYF

j_call: TRBJ2-4
v_call: TRBV18
clone_size: few
d_call: -
cdr3_length: 15
cdr3_nt: TGTGCCAGCTCACCACGTATATCAGCCAAAAACATTCAGTACTTC
cdr3_aa: CASSPRISAKNIQYF

j_call: TRBJ2-2
v_call: TRBV5-1
clone_size: few
d_call: TRBD1
cdr3_length: 17
cdr3_nt: TGCGCCAGCAGCTCCGGGATTAGACAGGGGAACACCGGGGAGCTGTTTTTT
cdr3_aa: CASSSGIRQGNTGELFF

j_call: TRBJ2-3
v_call: TRBV20-1
clone_size: few
d_call: TRBD2
cdr3_length: 17
cdr3_nt: TGCAGTGCTGCACCAATAATTCTAGCGGGGGGCACAGATACGCAGTATTTT
cdr3_aa: CSAAPIILAGGTDTQYF

j_call: TRBJ2-7
v_call: TRBV5-6
clone_size: -
d_call: -
cdr3_length: 16
cdr3_nt: TGTGCCAGCAGCTTGGCCGGGAGTGCACCGCCCGTAGAGCAGTACTTC
cdr3_aa: CASSLAGSAPPVEQYF

j_call: TRBJ2-7
v_call: TRBV14
clone_size: -
d_call: TRBD1
cdr3_length: 16
cdr3_nt: TGTGCCAGCAGCCAAGGGACGGGGGACAGGGGCTACGAGCAGTACTTC
cdr3_aa: CASSQGTGDRGYEQYF

j_call: TRBJ2-7
v_call: TRBV7-6
clone_size: few
d_call: TRBD2
cdr3_length: 18
cdr3_nt: TGTGCCAGCAGCTTAGGGTCGATGGAGAGCGGGAGCTCCTACGAGCAGTACTTC
cdr3_aa: CASSLGSMESGSSYEQYF

j_call: TRBJ2-3
v_call: TRBV4-1
clone_size: -
d_call: -
cdr3_length: 17
cdr3_nt: TGCGCCAGCAGCCAAGAGGTAGCCTCGCACGCGGGGGATACGCAGTATTTT
cdr3_aa: CASSQEVASHAGDTQYF

j_call: TRBJ1-6
v_call: TRBV20-1
clone_size: few
d_call: -
cdr3_length: 14
cdr3_nt: TGCAGTGCTCCAAGACAGTCATATAATTCACCCCTCCACTTT
cdr3_aa: CSAPRQSYNSPLHF

j_call: TRBJ2-7
v_call: TRBV12-3/TRBV12-4
clone_size: -
d_call: TRBD2
cdr3_length: 14
cdr3_nt: TGTGCCTCTCAAGATAGCGGGGTCTCCTACGAGCAGTACTTC
cdr3_aa: CASQDSGVSYEQYF

j_call: TRBJ1-1
v_call: TRBV6-1
clone_size: -
d_call: -
cdr3_length: 14
cdr3_nt: TGTGCCAGCAGGAGGAGGGGGGTGAACACTGAAGCTTTCTTT
cdr3_aa: CASRRRGVNTEAFF